This T cell receptor beta chain was profiled in a study of technical replicates of blood from several donors (dated by TCRdb to about 2017). About this clone itself: Its antigen remains unidentified. The sample holds no much larger clone one base away, and base qualities are not on file.

Receptors were amplified or captured by the immunoSEQ multiplex PCR assay. TCRdb re-hosts the immuneACCESS table, in-frame sequences only. Its copies lack some clones; in the studies checked, an unresolved V gene accounts for under half of them, and the cause for the rest is not known. The sample has 60,000 to 90,000 clones on record, around 95% of them singletons. The ten most abundant clones make up roughly 0.24% of the sample. The germline V gene encodes CDR1 WSHSY and CDR2 SAAADI. For this chain, trimming is 7 bases at the V end and 2 bases at the J end, and the number of junction bases without a gene match is 6. Taken from cysteine to phenylalanine, the CDR3 has 15 residues. Only CDR3 DNA remains: 45 bases, in frame from the first base.

The chain is made from TRBV10-2 and TRBJ2-1; TRBD2 aligns with 9 central bases. This clonotype was sampled from a human donor in good health. Sequencing was performed on T cells isolated from PBMCs. At the DNA level, the sequence is TGCGCCAGCACCGCAGCGGGAGGACCCTACAATGAGCAGTTCTTC. Translated, it gives CASTAAGGPYNEQFF.